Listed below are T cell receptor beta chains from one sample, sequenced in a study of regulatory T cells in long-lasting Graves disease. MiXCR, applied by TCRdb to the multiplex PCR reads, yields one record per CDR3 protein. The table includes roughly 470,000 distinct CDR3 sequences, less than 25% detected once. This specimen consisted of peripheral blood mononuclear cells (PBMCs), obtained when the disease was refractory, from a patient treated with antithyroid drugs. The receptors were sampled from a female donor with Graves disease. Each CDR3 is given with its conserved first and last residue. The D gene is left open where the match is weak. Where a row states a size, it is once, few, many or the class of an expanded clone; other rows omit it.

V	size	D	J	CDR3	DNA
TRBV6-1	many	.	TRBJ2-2	CASGGWSPTGELFF	TGTGCCAGCGGGGGTTGGTCTCCCACCGGGGAGCTGTTTTTT
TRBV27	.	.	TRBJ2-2	CASSYDRYTGELFF	TGTGCCAGCAGTTATGACCGTTACACCGGGGAGCTGTTTTTT
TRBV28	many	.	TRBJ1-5	CASRKRLTLKESNQPQHF	TGTGCCAGCAGAAAAAGATTAACCTTAAAGGAGAGCAATCAGCCCCAGCATTTT
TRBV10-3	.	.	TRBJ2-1	CAISERNEQFF	TGTGCCATCAGTGAGCGGAATGAGCAGTTCTTC
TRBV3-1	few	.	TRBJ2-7	CASRQGGSYEQYF	TGTGCCAGTAGACAGGGAGGCTCCTACGAGCAGTACTTC
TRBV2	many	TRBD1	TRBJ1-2	CASSDPSQGASSYGYTF	TGTGCCAGCAGTGACCCCTCCCAGGGGGCGTCTAGTTATGGCTACACCTTC
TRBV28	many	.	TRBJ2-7	CASSSVLGGYEQYF	TGTGCCAGCAGTTCAGTATTAGGGGGATACGAGCAGTACTTC
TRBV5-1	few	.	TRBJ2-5	CASRVSLRKETQYF	TGCGCCAGCCGCGTCTCCCTCCGGAAAGAGACCCAGTACTTC
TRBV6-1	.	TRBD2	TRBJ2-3	CASSPSGGSLGTDTQYF	TGTGCCAGCAGTCCGTCTGGCGGGAGTTTGGGCACAGATACGCAGTATTTT
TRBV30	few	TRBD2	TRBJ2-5	CAWSGLARQETQYF	TGTGCCTGGAGCGGACTAGCGCGCCAAGAGACCCAGTACTTC
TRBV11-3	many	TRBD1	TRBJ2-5	CASSSWDSQETQYF	TGTGCCAGCAGCTCGTGGGACAGCCAAGAGACCCAGTACTTC
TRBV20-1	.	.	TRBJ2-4	CSARAQISDKNIQYF	TGCAGTGCTAGAGCCCAAATTTCGGACAAAAACATTCAGTACTTC
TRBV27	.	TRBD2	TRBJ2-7	CASTFSGDRAYEQYF	TGTGCCAGCACCTTCAGCGGGGATCGGGCCTACGAGCAGTACTTC
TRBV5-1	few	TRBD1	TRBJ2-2	CASCTGTGSNTGELFF	TGCGCCAGCTGTACCGGGACAGGCTCGAACACCGGGGAGCTGTTTTTT
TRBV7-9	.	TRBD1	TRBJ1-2	CASSLLTDRADSYTF	TGTGCCAGCAGCTTGCTAACGGACAGGGCTGACAGCTACACCTTC
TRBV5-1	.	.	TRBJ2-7	CASSLERRHLREQYF	TGCGCCAGCAGCTTGGAAAGACGGCACCTCAGGGAGCAGTACTTC
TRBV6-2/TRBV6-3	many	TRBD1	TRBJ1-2	CASKEWQGANGYTF	TGTGCCAGCAAGGAGTGGCAGGGGGCCAATGGCTACACCTTC
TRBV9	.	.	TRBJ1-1	CASSVGETGHLNTEAFF	TGTGCCAGCAGCGTAGGAGAAACAGGGCATTTGAACACTGAAGCTTTCTTT
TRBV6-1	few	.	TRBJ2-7	CASSESPTSSYEQYF	TGTGCCAGCAGTGAAAGCCCGACAAGCTCCTACGAGCAGTACTTC
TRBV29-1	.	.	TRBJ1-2	CSARDEGPYGYTF	TGCAGCGCTCGCGACGAAGGACCCTATGGCTACACCTTC
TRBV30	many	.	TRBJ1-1	CAWSEDSAMNTEAFF	TGTGCCTGGAGTGAAGACAGTGCGATGAACACTGAAGCTTTCTTT
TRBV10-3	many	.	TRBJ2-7	CAIRSPGAYEQYF	TGTGCCATCAGATCACCGGGTGCCTACGAGCAGTACTTC
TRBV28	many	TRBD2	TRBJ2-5	CASRSMTSGETQYF	TGTGCCAGCAGATCGATGACTAGCGGAGAGACCCAGTACTTC
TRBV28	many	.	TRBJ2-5	CASRNNIRDTPFVETQYF	TGTGCCAGCAGAAATAATATTCGGGACACACCTTTTGTAGAGACCCAGTACTTC
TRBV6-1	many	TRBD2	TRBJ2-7	CASSAPTPSGTYEQYF	TGTGCCAGCAGTGCCCCAACCCCGAGCGGGACGTACGAGCAGTACTTC
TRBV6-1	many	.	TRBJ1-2	CASNKDHGYGYTF	TGTGCCAGCAATAAGGATCACGGCTATGGCTACACCTTC
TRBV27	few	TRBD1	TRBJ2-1	CASTWALGRGSGEQFF	TGTGCCAGCACCTGGGCCTTGGGCAGGGGGTCGGGTGAGCAGTTCTTC
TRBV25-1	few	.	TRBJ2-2	CASSEFEVTGELFF	TGTGCCAGCAGTGAGTTCGAAGTCACCGGGGAGCTGTTTTTT
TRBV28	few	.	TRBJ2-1	CASRAPDYNEQFF	TGTGCCAGCAGGGCCCCGGACTACAATGAGCAGTTCTTC
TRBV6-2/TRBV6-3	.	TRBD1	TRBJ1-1	CASSYSETGINTEAFF	TGTGCCAGCAGTTACTCGGAGACAGGGATAAACACTGAAGCTTTCTTT
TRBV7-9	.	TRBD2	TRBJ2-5	CASSSLGGEPETQYF	TGTGCCAGCAGCTCCCTTGGGGGGGAGCCAGAGACCCAGTACTTC
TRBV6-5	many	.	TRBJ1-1	CASSYAGSGVDTEAFF	TGTGCCAGCAGTTACGCCGGGAGTGGCGTAGACACTGAAGCTTTCTTT
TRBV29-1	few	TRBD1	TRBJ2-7	CSGVTGAEGEQYF	TGCAGCGGGGTGACAGGGGCGGAAGGCGAGCAGTACTTC
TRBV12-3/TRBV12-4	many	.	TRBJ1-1	CASSLPKNTEAFF	TGTGCCAGCAGCTTGCCCAAGAACACTGAAGCTTTCTTT
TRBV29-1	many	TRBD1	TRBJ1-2	CSVGTGFGYTF	TGCAGCGTTGGGACAGGGTTTGGCTACACCTTC
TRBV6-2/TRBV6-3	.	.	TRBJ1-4	CASSYNGVEKLFF	TGTGCCAGCAGTTACAACGGGGTTGAAAAACTGTTTTTT
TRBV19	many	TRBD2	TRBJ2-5	CASTTGGVQETQYF	TGTGCCAGTACTACGGGGGGTGTCCAAGAGACCCAGTACTTC
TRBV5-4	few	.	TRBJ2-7	CASSLPGKEYEQYF	TGTGCCAGCAGCTTGCCCGGGAAGGAATACGAGCAGTACTTC
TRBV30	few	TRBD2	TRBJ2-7	CAWSSGVSLAGEVEQYF	TGTGCCTGGAGCTCAGGGGTTAGTCTAGCGGGAGAGGTCGAGCAGTACTTC
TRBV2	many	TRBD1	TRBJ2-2	CAAGTELTGELFF	TGTGCCGCCGGGACAGAACTCACCGGGGAGCTGTTTTTT
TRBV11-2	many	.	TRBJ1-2	CASSLGGAGYTF	TGTGCCAGCAGCTTAGGTGGAGCTGGCTACACCTTC
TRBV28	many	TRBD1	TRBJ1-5	CASSRQGRWDQPQHF	TGTGCCAGTTCCCGACAGGGTAGGTGGGATCAGCCCCAGCATTTT
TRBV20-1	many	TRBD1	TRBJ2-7	CSARNPGQGSREQYF	TGCAGTGCTAGAAACCCGGGACAGGGATCACGGGAGCAGTACTTC
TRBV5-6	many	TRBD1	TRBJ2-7	CASSFPGQGLVEQYF	TGTGCCAGCAGCTTTCCGGGACAGGGACTGGTCGAGCAGTACTTC
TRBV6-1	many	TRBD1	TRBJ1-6	CASSEARGLSPLHF	TGTGCCAGCAGTGAAGCGAGGGGGCTTTCACCCCTCCACTTT
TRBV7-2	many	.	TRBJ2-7	CASSLGRTYEQYF	TGTGCCAGCAGCTTAGGGCGGACCTACGAGCAGTACTTC
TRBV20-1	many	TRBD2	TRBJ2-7	CSARDPAPGGYEQYF	TGCAGTGCTAGAGATCCCGCCCCGGGAGGGTACGAGCAGTACTTC
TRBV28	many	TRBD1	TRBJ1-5	CASSPSLIRTGNQPQHF	TGTGCCAGCAGTCCCTCCCTCATTCGGACAGGGAATCAGCCCCAGCATTTT
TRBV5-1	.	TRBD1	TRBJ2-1	CASSLGQGGSYNEQFF	TGCGCCAGCAGCTTGGGACAGGGTGGCTCCTACAATGAGCAGTTCTTC
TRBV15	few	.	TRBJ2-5	CATSERRVEWETQYF	TGTGCCACCAGCGAGCGACGGGTAGAGTGGGAGACCCAGTACTTC
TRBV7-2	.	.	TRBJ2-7	CASSLYGNSGYEQYF	TGTGCCAGCAGCTTATACGGGAACAGCGGATACGAGCAGTACTTC
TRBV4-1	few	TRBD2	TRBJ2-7	CASSQWTSGSSYEQYF	TGCGCCAGCAGCCAATGGACTAGCGGGAGCTCCTACGAGCAGTACTTC
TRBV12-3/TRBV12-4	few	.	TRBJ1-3	CASSLLSMDSGNTIYF	TGTGCCAGCAGTTTGCTTAGTATGGATTCTGGAAACACCATATATTTT
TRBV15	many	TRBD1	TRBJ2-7	CATSKGGDRGRSYEQYF	TGTGCCACCAGCAAAGGCGGGGACAGGGGGCGTAGCTACGAGCAGTACTTC
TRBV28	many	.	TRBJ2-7	CASSSLNSYEQYF	TGTGCCAGCAGTTCTCTCAACAGCTACGAGCAGTACTTC
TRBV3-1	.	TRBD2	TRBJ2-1	CASTFLGGGSYNEQFF	TGTGCCAGCACCTTCCTGGGGGGGGGCTCCTACAATGAGCAGTTCTTC
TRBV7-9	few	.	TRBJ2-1	CASSLAGAEQFF	TGTGCCAGCAGCTTAGCGGGAGCAGAGCAGTTCTTC
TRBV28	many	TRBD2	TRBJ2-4	CASSFRAGTSKNIQYF	TGTGCCAGCAGTTTCAGGGCCGGGACTAGCAAAAACATTCAGTACTTC
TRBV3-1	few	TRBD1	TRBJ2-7	CASSQGTGVGDEQYF	TGTGCCAGCAGCCAAGGGACAGGCGTAGGAGACGAGCAGTACTTC
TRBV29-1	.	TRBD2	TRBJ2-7	CSVDNPGLAGGGSSYEQYF	TGCAGCGTTGATAACCCGGGACTAGCGGGAGGGGGAAGCTCCTACGAGCAGTACTTC